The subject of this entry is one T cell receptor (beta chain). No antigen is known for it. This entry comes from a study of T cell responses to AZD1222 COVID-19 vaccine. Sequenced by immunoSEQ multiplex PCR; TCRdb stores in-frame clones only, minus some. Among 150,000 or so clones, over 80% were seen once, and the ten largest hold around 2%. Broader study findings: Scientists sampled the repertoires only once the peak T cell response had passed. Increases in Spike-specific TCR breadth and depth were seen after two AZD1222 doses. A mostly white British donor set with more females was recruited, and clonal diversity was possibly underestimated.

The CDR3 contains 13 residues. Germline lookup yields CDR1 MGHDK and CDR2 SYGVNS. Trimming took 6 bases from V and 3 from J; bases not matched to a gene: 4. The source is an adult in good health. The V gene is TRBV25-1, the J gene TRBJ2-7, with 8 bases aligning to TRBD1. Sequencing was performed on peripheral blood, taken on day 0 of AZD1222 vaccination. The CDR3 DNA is TGTGCCAGCAGCCGGACAGGGCACTACGAGCAGTACTTC. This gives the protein CASSRTGHYEQYF.